This TCR beta chain was sequenced during a study of response to subunit inactivated influenza vaccine. Study-wide results and limits: Each seasonal influenza vaccination recruits few new T cells, the authors suggested.

This clonotype has only a few counts. Antigen: not known. V dropped 2 bases and J dropped 0 bases, with 9 bases sitting between them. The CDR3 sequence is 15 residues long. CDR1 and CDR2 from the germline V gene are SNHLY and FYNNEI. TCRdb reprocessed the RT-PCR reads via MiXCR and lists one record per CDR3 protein. The table records roughly 790,000 distinct CDR3 sequences, approximately 22% of them present only once. The chain carries TRBV2 and TRBJ2-3, with D possibly TRBD1 on 5 matching bases. The sequence came from a man over 45 who received an inactivated influenza vaccine. Specimen: PBMCs from blood, collected more than 4 days after vaccination. The CDR3 region has the DNA TGTGCCAGCAGTGAACAGGGTCACAGCACAGATACGCAGTATTTT. The encoded protein is CASSEQGHSTDTQYF.